The 13 T cell receptor beta chains in this list originate from one sample, sequenced in a study of OX40 agonist ivuxolimab in advanced cancers. Generated by immunoSEQ multiplex PCR, the TCRdb table keeps only in-frame clones and is missing some. Of approximately 35,000 clones in the sample, 84% were seen once. The starting material was CD4+ or CD8+ T cells sorted from blood, obtained in a trial of the OX40 agonist ivuxolimab. The origin of the receptors is an adult with an advanced solid tumor such as melanoma, head and neck, liver or kidney cancer.

This clone is a singleton in its sample. This sequence joins TRBV13 and TRBJ1-2; D is perhaps TRBD1 (5 bases). Germline lookup yields CDR1 PRHDT and CDR2 FYEKMQ (reference sequence). With 4 bases removed from V and 4 bases from J, the gap between germline ends came to 10 bases. This CDR3 is 13 amino acids long. In DNA form, the CDR3 reads TGTGCCAGCAGCTCCGGGGCCGTCTATGGCTACACCTTC. Translation gives CASSSGAVYGYTF.

The V and J genes are TRBV28 and TRBJ1-1, with unresolved D. The CDR3 sequence is 13 residues long. Per germline, CDR1 MDHEN and CDR2 SYDVKM. The V gene lost 5 bases and the J gene lost 2 bases, with 9 bases spanning the gap. DNA for the CDR3: TGTGCCAGCAGTAGAGAAACTAACACTGAAGCTTTCTTT. Translating it yields CASSRETNTEAFF.

This sequence joins TRBV6-5 and TRBJ1-1; possibly TRBD1 for D (6 bases). V dropped 6 bases and J dropped 5 bases, with 16 bases sitting between them. Germline V gene lookup returns CDR1 MNHEY and CDR2 SVGAGI. There are 14 residues in the CDR3. CDR3 sequence reads: CASRDRYLRTEAFF. Written as DNA, the CDR3 is TGTGCCAGCAGGGACAGATATTTGAGGACTGAAGCTTTCTTT.

As DNA, the CDR3 is TGTGCCAGCAGCTTGTTAGCGGGAGCTGAGACCCAGTACTTC. It yields the protein CASSLLAGAETQYF. The chain links TRBV11-3 to TRBJ2-5, with 9 bases that match TRBD2. J lost 5 bases, V lost 3 bases, and 4 bases had no gene match. This CDR3 comprises 14 residues. Germline CDR1 is SGHNT and CDR2 is YENEEA. Variable domain in full (rest from reference TRBV11-3 and TRBJ2-5): EAGVVQSPRYKIIEKKQPVAFWCNPISGHNTLYWYLQNLGQGPELLIRYENEEAVDDSQLPKDRFSAERLKGVDSTLKIQPAELGDSAVYLCASSLLAGAETQYFGPGTRLLVL.

The chain links TRBV21-1 to TRBJ1-1. TRBV21-1 is described as a pseudogene. The CDR3 runs to 15 residues. DNA of the CDR3: TGTGCCAGCAGCAACAGGGATGGGAGGAACACTGAAGCTTTCTTT. It specifies CASSNRDGRNTEAFF.

This sequence joins TRBV4-1 and TRBJ1-3; no reliable D call. V dropped 2 bases and J dropped 0 bases, with 14 bases sitting between them. The CDR3 spans 17 residues. Germline CDR1 and CDR2: MGHRA and YSYEKL. This chain's CDR3 is CASSQRKTSSSGNTIYF. CDR3 DNA: TGCGCCAGCAGCCAAAGGAAGACCTCGAGCTCTGGAAACACCATATATTTT.

Only one count was recorded for this clone. The chain recombines TRBV7-9 with TRBJ2-1; 7 bases fit TRBD2. J gave up 5 bases and V 6 bases, and 10 bases lay outside the gene matches. Germline values: CDR1 SEHNR, CDR2 FQNEAQ (reference sequence). This CDR3 has 15 residues. CDR3 amino acids: CASSFQSGIHNEQFF. DNA of the CDR3: TGTGCCAGCAGTTTTCAAAGCGGGATTCACAATGAGCAGTTCTTC.

The V gene is TRBV4-3, the J gene TRBJ2-3, with 11 bases that match TRBD2. There are 17 residues in the CDR3. Germline CDR1 is LGHNA and CDR2 is YSLEER. The V segment lost 1 base and the J segment 0 bases; nucleotides outside the gene matches: 3. CDR3 sequence (DNA): TGCGCCAGCAGCCAAGGACTAGCGGGACTTAGCACAGATACGCAGTATTTT. It codes for CASSQGLAGLSTDTQYF.

This rearrangement joins TRBV7-3 to TRBJ2-1; 9 bases match TRBD1. The CDR3 sequence is 14 residues long. The trim removed 3 bases at V and 7 bases at J, leaving 4 bases unmatched. Germline V CDR1 and CDR2: SGHTA, FQGTGA. CDR3 residues: CASSFGTGRNEQFF. In DNA form, the CDR3 reads TGTGCCAGCAGCTTCGGGACAGGGAGGAATGAGCAGTTCTTC. The full variable domain, completed using reference TRBV7-3 and TRBJ2-1, is GAGVSQTPSNKVTEKGKYVELRCDPISGHTALYWYRQSLGQGPEFLIYFQGTGAADDSGLPNDRFFAVRPEGSVSTLKIQRTERGDSAVYLCASSFGTGRNEQFFGPGTRLTVL.

This clone is classed as medium-sized. The chain carries TRBV6-5 and TRBJ2-7, with 10 bases fitting TRBD2. Germline V gives CDR1 MNHEY, CDR2 SVGAGI. V lost 7 bases to trimming and J lost 1 base; unmatched junction nucleotides: 4. This CDR3 spans 14 amino acids. The CDR3 is CASKVLAGSYEQYF. CDR3 in DNA: TGTGCCAGCAAAGTACTAGCGGGGTCCTACGAGCAGTACTTC.

The chain couples TRBV10-1 to TRBJ2-1; D is possibly TRBD2 (6 bases). The ends were cut back, 0 bases at V and 8 bases at J, with 14 bases in the middle. CDR3 length: 15 amino acids. Germline V gene data show CDR1 as WNHNN and CDR2 as SYGVQD (reference sequence). This CDR3 is CASSESVAEWDEQFF. CDR3 DNA: TGCGCCAGCAGTGAGTCGGTAGCGGAGTGGGATGAGCAGTTCTTC.

This clone was detected once. V is TRBV11-1 and J is TRBJ2-3; maybe TRBD2 (6 bases). V was trimmed by 6 bases and J by 3 bases, leaving 16 bases between them. The CDR3 runs to 15 residues. CDR1 is SGHAT, CDR2 FQDESV, per germline (reference sequence). The CDR3 loop reads CASRSTSLGTDTQYF. CDR3 in DNA: TGTGCCAGCAGGTCGACTAGTTTGGGGACAGATACGCAGTATTTT.

V usage is TRBV7-2 and J usage is TRBJ2-7; 8 nucleotides align to TRBD2. V was pared by 5 bases and J by 4 bases, with 10 bases of the junction left unmatched. The CDR3 loop spans 15 amino acids. Germline values: CDR1 SGHTA, CDR2 FQGNSA. The CDR3 DNA reads TGTGCCAGCAGCCCCCCAGCGGGGGCCATTTACGAGCAGTACTTC. It yields the protein CASSPPAGAIYEQYF.